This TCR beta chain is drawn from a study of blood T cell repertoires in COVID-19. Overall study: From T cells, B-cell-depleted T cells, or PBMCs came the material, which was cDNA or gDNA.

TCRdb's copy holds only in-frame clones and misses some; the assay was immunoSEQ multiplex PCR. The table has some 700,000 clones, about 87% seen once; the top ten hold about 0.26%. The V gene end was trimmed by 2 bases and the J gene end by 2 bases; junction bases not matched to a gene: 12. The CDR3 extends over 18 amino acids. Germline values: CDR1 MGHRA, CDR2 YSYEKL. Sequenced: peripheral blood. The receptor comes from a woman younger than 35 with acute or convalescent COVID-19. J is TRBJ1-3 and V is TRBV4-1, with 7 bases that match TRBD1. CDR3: CASSQKGAGTQAGNTIYF. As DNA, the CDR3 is TGCGCCAGCAGCCAAAAGGGGGCCGGGACCCAGGCTGGAAACACCATATATTTT.